Following are 10 T cell receptor beta chains from one sample sequenced in a study of T cell repertoires in cytomegalovirus infection. TCRdb fed the reads into MiXCR, producing one record per CDR3 protein. The repertoire consists of 250,000 or so distinct CDR3 sequences, with approximately 15% occurring once and the leading ten covering approximately 51%. Specimen: CD8+ T cells from PBMCs. The receptors were gathered from a human donor in good health (CMV status not recorded). Some clones in this sample may be carry-over from other donors' samples.

Concerning this clonotype itself: Being one base from a much bigger clone, this may be a read error. The rearrangement uses TRBV6-2 or TRBV6-3 and TRBJ2-1; D is unresolved. This CDR3 has 14 amino acids. Germline CDR1 MNHEY, CDR2 SVGEGT. CDR3 residues: CGSSYLRGYNEQFF. The CDR3 DNA reads as TGTGGCAGCAGTTACCTTCGAGGCTACAATGAGCAGTTCTTC.

In this sample, this clonotype turned up many times. The chain employs TRBV6-5 and TRBJ2-5; 7 nucleotides agree with TRBD2. Germline CDR1 and CDR2: MNHEY and SVGAGI. CDR3 length: 15 residues. Losses at the gene ends were 6 bases for V and 4 bases for J; bases not matched to a gene: 11. CDR3 residues: CASRDSGGSPETQYF. The CDR3 DNA follows: TGTGCCAGCAGGGATTCGGGGGGATCTCCAGAGACCCAGTACTTC.

The J gene is TRBJ1-6, the V gene TRBV6-2 or TRBV6-3; maybe TRBD1 (6 bases). The CDR3 loop spans 17 amino acids. The germline V gene has CDR1 MNHEY and CDR2 SVGEGT. Deletions cut 7 bases from V and 0 bases from J, with 16 bases between. The CDR3 DNA is TGTGCCAGCACCCACAGGGACACCGACTCCTATAATTCACCCCTCCACTTT. This gives the protein CASTHRDTDSYNSPLHF.

In this sample, this clonotype turned up many times. This rearrangement joins TRBV7-9 to TRBJ2-5, with 7 bases lining up with TRBD1. Germline lookup yields CDR1 SEHNR and CDR2 FQNEAQ (reference sequence). This CDR3 has 16 amino acids. Trimming removed 4 bases from V and 3 bases from J; junction bases left unmatched: 11. CDR3 region: CASSSRTGTEKETQYF. The CDR3 nucleotides are TGTGCCAGCAGCTCTCGAACCGGGACAGAAAAAGAGACCCAGTACTTC. Combining the CDR3 with reference TRBV7-9 and TRBJ2-5 gives the whole variable domain DTGVSQNPRHKITKRGQNVTFRCDPISEHNRLYWYRQTLGQGPEFLTYFQNEAQLEKSRLLSDRFSAERPKGSFSTLEIQRTEQGDSAMYLCASSSRTGTEKETQYFGPGTRLLVL.

This clonotype was picked up many times. V usage is TRBV7-8 and J usage is TRBJ1-5; tentatively, D is TRBD1 (6 bases). The CDR3 consists of 15 residues. V gave up 4 bases and J gave up 3 bases, with 13 bases separating them. CDR1 is SGHVS, CDR2 FQNEAQ, per germline. The CDR3 reads CASSYLTGYNQPQHF. CDR3 DNA: TGTGCCAGCAGCTACCTCACAGGGTACAATCAGCCCCAGCATTTT.

This clonotype was counted many times. The V call is TRBV5-4, the J call TRBJ1-1; TRBD1 matches 8 bases. This CDR3 is built from 15 residues. Trimming removed 4 bases from V and 3 bases from J; junction bases left unmatched: 8. From germline, CDR1 is SGHNT and CDR2 YYREEE (reference sequence). The CDR3 protein is CASSHAKQGDTEAFF. CDR3 sequence (DNA): TGTGCCAGCAGCCACGCGAAACAGGGGGACACTGAAGCTTTCTTT.

This clonotype was seen a few times. The chain is built from TRBV5-1 and TRBJ1-1; tentative D call: TRBD1 (5 bases). V dropped 4 bases and J dropped 1 base, with 17 bases sitting between them. CDR3 length equals 16 residues. Germline V gene sequence: CDR1 SGHRS, CDR2 YFSETQ. The CDR3 DNA reads TGCGCCAGCAGCGCCACCGGGGCCTGGGGGAACACTGAAGCTTTCTTT. This translates into CASSATGAWGNTEAFF.

In its sample, this clonotype was seen a few times. The rearrangement joins TRBV6-2 or TRBV6-3 to TRBJ1-5; TRBD1 aligns across 7 bases. The CDR3 is 16 residues long. V lost 5 bases to trimming and J lost 1 base; unmatched junction nucleotides: 8. The germline V gene has CDR1 MNHEY and CDR2 SVGEGT. As DNA, the CDR3 is TGTGCCAGCAGTACGCCTGACAGGGCAAGCAATCAGCCCCAGCATTTT. Translating gives CASSTPDRASNQPQHF.

The gene calls are TRBV6-6 and TRBJ1-1; no firm D call. Trimming cost V 0 bases and J 5 bases, with 7 bases left between them. Germline CDR1 reads MNHNY; CDR2 reads SVGAGI (reference sequence). The CDR3 has 13 amino acids. This CDR3 reads CASSYSLWTEAFF. The CDR3 bases are TGTGCCAGCAGTTACTCTCTGTGGACTGAAGCTTTCTTT.

The genes are TRBV6-2 or TRBV6-3 and TRBJ2-3; TRBD2 aligns across 9 bases. The CDR3 has 17 residues. Per germline, CDR1 MNHEY and CDR2 SVGEGT. The V gene end was trimmed by 2 bases and the J gene end by 5 bases; junction bases not matched to a gene: 11. Written as DNA, the CDR3 is TGTGCCAGCAGTTACCCCTCAGCGGGGGGCGACCTAGATACGCAGTATTTT. It encodes CASSYPSAGGDLDTQYF.